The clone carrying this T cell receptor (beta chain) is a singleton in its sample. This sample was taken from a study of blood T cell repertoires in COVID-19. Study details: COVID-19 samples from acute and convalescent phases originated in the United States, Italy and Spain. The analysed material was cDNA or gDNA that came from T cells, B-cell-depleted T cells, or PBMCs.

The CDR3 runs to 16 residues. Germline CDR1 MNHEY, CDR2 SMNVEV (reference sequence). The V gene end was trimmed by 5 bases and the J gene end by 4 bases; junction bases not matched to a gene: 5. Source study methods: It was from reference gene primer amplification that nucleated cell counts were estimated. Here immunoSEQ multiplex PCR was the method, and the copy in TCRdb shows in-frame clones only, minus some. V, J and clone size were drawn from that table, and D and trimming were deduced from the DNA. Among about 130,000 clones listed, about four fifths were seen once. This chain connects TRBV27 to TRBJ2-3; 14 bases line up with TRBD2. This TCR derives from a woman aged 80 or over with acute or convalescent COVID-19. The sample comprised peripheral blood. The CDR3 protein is CASSLGLAGVPDTQYF. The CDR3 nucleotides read TGTGCCAGCAGTCTGGGACTAGCGGGAGTGCCAGATACGCAGTATTTT.